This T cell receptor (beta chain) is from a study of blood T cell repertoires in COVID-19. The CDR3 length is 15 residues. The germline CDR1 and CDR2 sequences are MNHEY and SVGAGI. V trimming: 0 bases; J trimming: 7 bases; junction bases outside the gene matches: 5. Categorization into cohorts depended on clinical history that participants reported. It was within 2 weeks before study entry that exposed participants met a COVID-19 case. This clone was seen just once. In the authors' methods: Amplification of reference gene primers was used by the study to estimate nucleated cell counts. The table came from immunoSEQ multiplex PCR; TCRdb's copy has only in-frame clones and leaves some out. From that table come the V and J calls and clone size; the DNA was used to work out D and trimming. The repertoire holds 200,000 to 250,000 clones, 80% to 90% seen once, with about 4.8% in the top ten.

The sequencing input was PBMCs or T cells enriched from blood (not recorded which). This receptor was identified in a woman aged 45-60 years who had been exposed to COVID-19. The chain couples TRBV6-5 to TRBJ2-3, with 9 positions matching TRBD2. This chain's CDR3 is CASSYSAGGRYTQYF. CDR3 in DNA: TGTGCCAGCAGTTACTCGGCGGGGGGGCGTTATACGCAGTATTTT.